This entry lists 14 T cell receptor beta chains sequenced from one sample in a study of Graves' ophthalmopathy and Graves' hyperthyroidism. RNA served as the template for amplifying TCR beta CDR3 regions. In the first round, RT-PCR was carried out with HTBI primers, and a multiplex PCR formed the second round. MiXCR, run by TCRdb on the multiplex PCR reads, gives a single entry per CDR3 protein. The sample consists of around 660,000 distinct CDR3 sequences, 35% to 50% of them appearing once. Sequenced material: peripheral blood. All receptors derive from an adult man with Graves' ophthalmopathy.

This clonotype appeared a few times. A clone one base away is much larger, so this may be a read error. The rearrangement joins TRBV7-2 to TRBJ2-5; D perhaps matches TRBD1 (6 bases). Trimming removed 5 bases at V and 9 bases at J, with 13 bases between. The CDR3 has 12 residues. Germline CDR1 reads SGHTA; CDR2 reads FQGNSA. CDR3 sequence: CASSTGLEAQYF. In DNA, the CDR3 is TGTGCCAGCAGCACAGGGTTGGAGGCCCAGTACTTC.

This sequence joins TRBV3-1 and TRBJ1-2; D unresolved. Trimming took off 2 bases at V and 8 bases at J, with 12 bases between the two ends. CDR1 is LGHDT and CDR2 is YNNKEL in the germline V gene (reference sequence). This CDR3 comprises 13 residues. CDR3: CASSQREYGGYTF. DNA for the CDR3: TGTGCCAGCAGCCAAAGGGAGTACGGGGGCTACACCTTC.

About this clonotype: Relative to the germline gene, one junction end is altered; a read error may explain this. V is TRBV7-7 and J is TRBJ2-1; 8 nucleotides match TRBD2. CDR1 is SSHAT, CDR2 FNYEAQ, per germline (reference sequence). CDR3 length: 13 residues. In DNA, the CDR3 is TGTGCTAGCAGTACGGGACTAGTAAATGAGCAGTTCTTC. Its translation: CASSTGLVNEQFF.

This clonotype was counted at least ten times. This sequence joins TRBV29-1 and TRBJ1-2; D gene uncertain. CDR1 and CDR2 (germline): SQVTM, ANQGSEA. V dropped 8 bases and J dropped 9 bases, with 16 bases sitting between them. The CDR3 is 11 residues long. The DNA of the CDR3 is TGCAGCCTTTTACTCGACACCAGCTACACCTTC. Protein product: CSLLLDTSYTF.

This clonotype was found a few times. The chain uses TRBV6-5 and TRBJ2-3; D unresolved. There are 14 residues in the CDR3. V lost 2 bases, J lost 0 bases, and 6 bases lay in between. From germline, CDR1 is MNHEY and CDR2 SVGAGI. CDR3 sequence reads: CASSYLGSTDTQYF. CDR3 in DNA: TGTGCCAGCAGTTACCTGGGTAGCACAGATACGCAGTATTTT.

A word on this clonotype: An end of the junction differs from the germline gene, which may be a read error. This chain links TRBV4-3 with TRBJ2-7, with 9 bases aligning to TRBD2. CDR1 LGHNA and CDR2 YSLEER come from the germline V gene. The CDR3 contains 16 residues. The CDR3 nucleotides are TGCCCCAGCAGCCAAGATCGGCGGGGGGGCATCCACGAGCAGTACTTC. It is translated as CPSSQDRRGGIHEQYF.

This clonotype was counted ten times or more. This chain links TRBV7-9 with TRBJ1-5, with a tentative D call TRBD1 (6 bases). The CDR3 runs 13 residues. Trimming shortened V by 5 bases and J by 7 bases, and 12 bases separated the two germline ends. Germline V CDR1 and CDR2: SEHNR, FQNEAQ (reference sequence). The CDR3 DNA sequence: TGTGCCAGCAGCCAGGACAGTGAACAGCCCCAGCATTTT. Protein product: CASSQDSEQPQHF.

This chain connects TRBV29-1 to TRBJ1-4; D perhaps matches TRBD1 (5 bases). The CDR3 consists of 15 residues. CDR1 is SQVTM and CDR2 is ANQGSEA in the germline V gene. The germline V and J ends were trimmed by 7 bases and 7 bases, with 22 bases remaining between them. The CDR3 bases are TGCAGCGCCACCCTACTCGGGGAGCAGGGTGAAAAACTGTTTTTT. Protein: CSATLLGEQGEKLFF.

This clonotype showed up many times. The gene calls are TRBV10-2 and TRBJ2-7; 9 nucleotides line up with TRBD2. There are 15 residues in the CDR3. V shed 3 bases and J 3 bases; nucleotides not matched to a gene: 6. Germline CDR1 WSHSY, CDR2 SAAADI. CDR3 DNA: TGCGCCAGCAGTGAATTAGCGGGGGAAGACTACGAGCAGTACTTC. Amino acids: CASSELAGEDYEQYF.

A remark on this clonotype: A junction end diverges from the germline sequence, so it may reflect a read error. The CDR3 sequence: CASSQEVGTGGREQYF. CDR3 bases: TGCGCCAGCAGCCAAGAAGTCGGGACAGGGGGCCGCGAGCAGTACTTC. The chain combines TRBV7-9 with TRBJ2-7; TRBD1 matches at 12 bases. The CDR3 totals 16 residues. Germline-derived CDR1 and CDR2 are SEHNR and FQNEAQ (reference sequence).

This clonotype has ten or more counts. The V gene is TRBV11-2, the J gene TRBJ1-6, with D uncertain. There are 16 residues in the CDR3. Per the germline V gene, CDR1 is SGHAT and CDR2 is FQNNGV. V lost 1 base and J lost 7, with 14 bases in between. CDR3 coding DNA: TGTGCCAGCAGCTTAGTCTCCCGGGCGTCCAATTCACCCCTCCACTTT. The encoded protein is CASSLVSRASNSPLHF.

In this sample, this clonotype turned up many times. A read error is likely, as this CDR3 ends without the conserved phenylalanine or tryptophan. Because the CDR3's place on the DNA is in doubt, the DNA is left out and the CDR3 is given as listed by TCRdb. The rearrangement links TRBV10-2 to TRBJ2-5; the table names TRBD2, a call not compared with the DNA. The CDR3 contains 9 residues when both ends are counted. Germline assignment: CDR1 WSHSY and CDR2 SAAADI. The CDR3 protein is CASSEALAG.

This rearrangement joins TRBV19 to TRBJ2-2, with D perhaps TRBD2 (6 bases). The CDR3 runs 12 residues. The V and J ends lost 8 bases and 8 bases respectively, with 12 bases between them. Germline-derived CDR1 and CDR2 are LNHDA and SQIVND (reference sequence). CDR3 protein: CASPKAGGELFF. The CDR3 coding sequence is TGTGCCAGTCCAAAGGCGGGAGGGGAGCTGTTTTTT.

The chain is built from TRBV29-1 and TRBJ2-5; D possibly corresponds to TRBD2 (6 bases). This CDR3 has 12 amino acids. Trimming left V 8 bases short and J 5 bases short, with 15 bases between. CDR1 is SQVTM, CDR2 ANQGSEA, per germline. The CDR3: CSSWSGRETQYF. As DNA, the CDR3 is TGCAGCAGTTGGTCAGGGAGGGAGACCCAGTACTTC.